This TCR beta chain was identified during a study of T-cell reconstitution after alpha-beta-depleted transplantation in children. Study observations and caveats: About two months after transplant, alpha-beta T cells reportedly came from several hundred expanded graft clones.

This clonotype was counted between two and nine times. What it binds is unknown. TCRbeta library preparation incorporated unique molecular identifiers. TCRdb re-called the PCR reads with MiXCR, one entry per CDR3 protein. The sample consists of a few hundred thousand distinct CDR3 sequences, 25% to 30% of them appearing once. Germline CDR1 SGHAT, CDR2 FQNNGV. J gave up 4 bases and V 0 bases, and 5 bases lay outside the gene matches. This CDR3 comprises 16 residues. This rearrangement joins TRBV11-2 to TRBJ2-4, with 8 bases lining up with TRBD2. Sequencing was performed on PBMCs, taken before TCRalphabeta/CD19-depleted stem cell transplant. The receptor was derived from a boy younger than two with Wiskott-Aldrich syndrome, due to receive a stem cell transplant. The CDR3 nucleotides read TGTGCCAGCAGCTTAGATCGAGCGGGAGTTAAAAACATTCAGTACTTC. As protein: CASSLDRAGVKNIQYF.